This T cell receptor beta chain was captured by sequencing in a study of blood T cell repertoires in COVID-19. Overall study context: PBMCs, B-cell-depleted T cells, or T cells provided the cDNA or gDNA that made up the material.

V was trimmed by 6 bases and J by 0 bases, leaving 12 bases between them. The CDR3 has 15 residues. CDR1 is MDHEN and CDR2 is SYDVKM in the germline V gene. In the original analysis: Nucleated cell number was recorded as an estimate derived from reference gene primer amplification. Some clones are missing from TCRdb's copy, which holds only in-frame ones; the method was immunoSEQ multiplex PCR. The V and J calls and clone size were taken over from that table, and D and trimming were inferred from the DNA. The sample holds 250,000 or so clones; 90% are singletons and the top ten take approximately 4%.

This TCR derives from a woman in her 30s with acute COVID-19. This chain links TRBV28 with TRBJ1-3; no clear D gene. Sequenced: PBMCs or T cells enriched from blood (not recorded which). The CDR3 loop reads CASRPGQISGNTIYF. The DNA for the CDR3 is TGTGCCAGCAGACCAGGCCAAATCTCTGGAAACACCATATATTTT.